This entry lists 2 T cell receptor beta chains sequenced from one sample in a study of blood T cell repertoires in COVID-19. Assay used: immunoSEQ multiplex PCR; TCRdb lists only in-frame clones, some missing. The data hold some 68,000 clones, with about 90% observed a single time. The sequenced material came from peripheral blood. The receptors come from a man aged 50 or older with COVID-19, enrolled during active disease.

V gene TRBV19 combines with J gene TRBJ2-7, with 8 bases matching TRBD2. The germline gives CDR1 LNHDA, CDR2 SQIVND (reference sequence). V was pared by 3 bases and J by 5 bases, with 12 bases of the junction left unmatched. This CDR3 comprises 16 residues. The CDR3: CASSIGGLGPLDEQYF. In DNA, the CDR3 is TGTGCCAGTAGTATTGGGGGACTAGGTCCCCTCGACGAGCAGTACTTC.

The chain carries TRBV5-1 and TRBJ1-1; TRBD1 aligns across 9 bases. The germline gives CDR1 SGHRS, CDR2 YFSETQ. This CDR3 is built from 17 residues. The trim removed 5 bases at V and 0 bases at J, leaving 11 bases unmatched. The CDR3 nucleotides read TGCGCCAGCAGATTACCTAGAGGGACAGGGTTGAACACTGAAGCTTTCTTT. This encodes CASRLPRGTGLNTEAFF.